Included here is one T cell receptor beta chain sequence, with context. This sample stems from a study of blood T cell repertoires in COVID-19. Looked up from germline, CDR1 is SEHNR and CDR2 is FQNEAQ (reference sequence). V shed 2 bases and J shed 6 bases, with 8 bases lying between them. The CDR3 has 12 residues. In the original processing: Amplification from reference gene primers served as the basis for estimated nucleated cell counts. Using immunoSEQ multiplex PCR, the repertoire was profiled, and TCRdb retains in-frame clones only, with some absent. D and trimming were read from the DNA, whereas the V and J calls and clone size are those reported in that table. The profile shows about 410,000 clones, 86% of them singletons.

This rearrangement joins TRBV7-9 to TRBJ2-7; D unresolved. This TCR was recovered from a woman aged 25 to 39 with active or convalescent COVID-19. Sequences were obtained from peripheral blood. As DNA, the CDR3 is TGTGCCAGCAGCTTACACGTAGCCGAGCAGTACTTC. Protein product: CASSLHVAEQYF.